This T cell receptor beta chain was sequenced in a study (dated by TCRdb to between 2015 and 2017). In terms of the full investigation: The study examined whether tumor-infiltrating Tregs in breast cancer are drawn from blood Tregs or arise in situ by conversion from other CD4+ T cell subsets. The paper's findings and limits, for the study overall: The greatest overlap of tumor-infiltrating Treg TCR alpha and beta sequences was with tumor naive CD4+ T cells, followed next by blood naive CD4+ T cells. Tumor memory CD4+ T cell TCR gene usage clustered with blood and lymph node memory CD4+ cells and lymph node naive CD4+ cells. The larger-cohort validation was restricted to a single TCR beta V-J rearrangement rather than whole repertoires.

The germline V gene encodes CDR1 DFQATT and CDR2 SNEGSKA (reference sequence). The CDR3, from cysteine to phenylalanine, totals 15 residues. CDR3 DNA only is kept here, 45 bases in frame from base 1. Here V drops 3 bases and J drops 9 bases, and the junction holds 9 bases not matched to any gene. The Miltenyi Naive CD4+ T Cell Isolation kit was used to purify naive CD4+ T cells, and CD25 microbeads were used to remove Tregs. Tregs, naive and memory CD4+ T cells from tumor, blood and ipsilateral draining lymph nodes of five breast cancer patients underwent full-length TCR alpha and beta sequencing. Tumor tissue and lymph nodes obtained from ipsilateral axillary dissection were perfused with PBS, minced and then digested with collagenase I and hyaluronidase. A purity exceeding 90% was confirmed by FACS for the sorted cell populations. A remark on this clonotype: Its antigen is currently not known. This may be a read error: a much more frequent sequence differs by one nucleotide.

Amplification of full-length TCR variable regions was done by 5' RACE PCR using constant-region reverse primers, and this step was followed by semi-nested PCR with Nested Universal Primer A. Using the ReliaPrep RNA Cell Miniprep System, total RNA was extracted, and the SMARTer RACE 5'/3' Kit was then used to reverse transcribe the RNA into 5'RACE-ready cDNA. An Illumina MiSeq was used to sequence the full-length TCR alpha and beta libraries, which had been barcoded with multiplex adaptors. From the authors' description of their analysis: For each of nine subset-tissue groups, sequencing data from the five patients were combined, and the groups were compared by unsupervised clustering of TCR gene usage. The Morisita-Horn index, with shared sequences weighted by their contribution to each repertoire, was used to calculate repertoire similarity. TCRdb took the public reads, trimmed them with fastp at Q25, ran MiXCR for clone calling and kept in-frame beta chains. All rows with the same CDR3 protein become a single entry with the most common DNA and genes. TCRdb's processing, not the authors', yielded these V and J calls. The sample table lists tens of thousands of distinct CDR3 sequences, less than 40% of them with a count of one. Clones ranked in the top ten supply around 2.2% of the sample.

This receptor was taken from a female donor with breast cancer. The chain joins TRBV20-1 to TRBJ2-1, and 12 bases in between align with TRBD2. Specimen: tumor-infiltrating naive CD4+ T cells sorted from the breast tumor. The cell subset or site label, as the study defines it: naive CD4+ T cells, CD4+CD45RA+CD25-. The CDR3: CSASSSGRALSEQFF. The DNA sequence reads TGCAGTGCTAGCTCTAGCGGGAGGGCATTGAGTGAGCAGTTCTTC.